One sample yielded the 16 T cell receptor beta chains listed below, sequenced in a study of HIV-infected patients and healthy controls. Each CDR3 protein gets one entry after TCRdb re-called the 5' RACE reads with MiXCR. The sample carries around 18,000 distinct CDR3 sequences, about a sixth recorded once. What was sequenced was CD8+ T cells from blood. These receptors came from a human donor in good health.

V is TRBV27 and J is TRBJ2-2, with D perhaps being TRBD1 or TRBD2 (5 bases each). V lost 3 bases and J lost 6, with 11 bases in between. This CDR3 region has 14 residues. CDR1 and CDR2 (germline): MNHEY, SMNVEV (reference sequence). The CDR3 reads CASSFSRDAGELFF. CDR3 coding DNA: TGTGCCAGCAGTTTTTCCAGGGACGCCGGGGAGCTGTTTTTT.

The J gene is TRBJ2-3, the V gene TRBV11-2, with TRBD2 as a possible D gene (6 bases). There are 18 residues in the CDR3. Trimming pared 10 bases from V and 0 bases from J, leaving 26 bases between. Germline V lookup: CDR1 SGHAT, CDR2 FQNNGV. The DNA of the CDR3 is TGTGCCACCTCCCTAGCGCAGCTCCAATCTATAAGCACAGATACGCAGTATTTT. Translated: CATSLAQLQSISTDTQYF.

This clonotype was counted ten times or more. The chain employs TRBV15 and TRBJ2-3; a weak D match, TRBD2 (6 bases). CDR1 and CDR2 (germline): LNHNV, YYDKDF (reference sequence). This CDR3 has 13 residues. V shed 7 bases and J shed 4 bases, with 12 bases lying between them. CDR3 sequence: CATTPGLSDTQYF. The CDR3 bases are TGTGCCACCACCCCGGGACTCTCAGATACGCAGTATTTT.

The gene calls are TRBV5-6 and TRBJ2-7; 7 nucleotides align to TRBD2. After removal of 4 bases from V and 5 bases from J, the junction contained 9 bases not matched to a gene. The CDR3 covers 14 residues. Germline CDR1 is SGHDT and CDR2 is YYEEEE. CDR3 region: CASSPLGGVNEQYF. CDR3 coding DNA: TGTGCCAGCAGCCCGCTGGGGGGGGTAAACGAGCAGTACTTC. Variable domain in full (rest from reference TRBV5-6 and TRBJ2-7): DAGVTQSPTHLIKTRGQQVTLRCSPKSGHDTVSWYQQALGQGPQFIFQYYEEEERQRGNFPDRFSGHQFPNYSSELNVNALLLGDSALYLCASSPLGGVNEQYFGPGTRLTVT.

This clonotype was seen at least ten times. The chain uses TRBV28 and TRBJ1-5; D remains unclear. The V end was cut by 3 bases, the J end by 0 bases, with 15 bases between. The germline gives CDR1 MDHEN, CDR2 SYDVKM. This CDR3 is 17 amino acids long. CDR3 in DNA: TGTGCCAGCAGTTTTGAGGCATCTCTTTATAGCAATCAGCCCCAGCATTTT. It is translated as CASSFEASLYSNQPQHF.

This clonotype has a count of ten or more. The rearrangement links TRBV7-6 to TRBJ2-1, with a tentative D call TRBD2 (5 bases). Germline values: CDR1 SGHVS, CDR2 FNYEAQ. The CDR3 consists of 13 residues. With 5 bases removed from V and 6 bases from J, the gap between germline ends came to 11 bases. CDR3 sequence reads: CASSPGVLNEQFF. In nucleotides, the CDR3 is TGTGCCAGCAGCCCCGGGGTCCTCAATGAGCAGTTCTTC. The entire variable domain, with the rest obtained from reference TRBV7-6 and TRBJ2-1, is as follows: GAGVSQSPRYKVTKRGQDVALRCDPISGHVSLYWYRQALGQGPEFLTYFNYEAQQDKSGLPNDRFSAERPEGSISTLTIQRTEQRDSAMYRCASSPGVLNEQFFGPGTRLTVL.

This clonotype was counted many times. The V and J genes are TRBV29-1 and TRBJ2-1; 9 positions match TRBD2. Germline lookup yields CDR1 SQVTM and CDR2 ANQGSEA. V shed 4 bases, J shed 2 bases, and the junction held 0 bases outside the gene matches. This CDR3 is 13 amino acids long. CDR3 bases: TGCAGCGTTGGACTAGCGGCCTACAATGAGCAGTTCTTC. It encodes CSVGLAAYNEQFF.

The CDR3 sequence is CASRNRDNTEAFF. The CDR3, as DNA: TGTGCCAGCAGGAACAGGGACAACACTGAAGCTTTCTTT. V is TRBV2 and J is TRBJ1-1, with D possibly being TRBD1 (6 bases). CDR1 is SNHLY, CDR2 FYNNEI, per germline. V was cut by 6 bases and J by 2 bases, with 10 bases left in between. The CDR3 sequence is 13 residues long.

This clonotype has just a few counts. The chain recombines TRBV19 with TRBJ1-5; TRBD1 matches 7 bases. V lost 4 bases and J lost 7; bases outside the gene matches: 4. This CDR3 region has 13 residues. CDR1 and CDR2 from the germline V gene are LNHDA and SQIVND (reference sequence). The CDR3: CASSRDSVQPQHF. CDR3 sequence (DNA): TGTGCCAGTAGTAGGGACAGTGTACAGCCCCAGCATTTT. The full variable domain, with the rest looked up from reference TRBV19 and TRBJ1-5, is DGGITQSPKYLFRKEGQNVTLSCEQNLNHDAMYWYRQDPGQGLRLIYYSQIVNDFQKGDIAEGYSVSREKKESFPLTVTSAQKNPTAFYLCASSRDSVQPQHFGDGTRLSIL.

The sample holds many counts of this clonotype. V is TRBV25-1 and J is TRBJ1-1, with D possibly TRBD1 on 6 matching bases. CDR1 MGHDK and CDR2 SYGVNS come from the germline V gene. Trimming pared 7 bases from V and 8 bases from J, leaving 11 bases between. This CDR3 contains 11 residues. This chain's CDR3 is CASTYRAEAFF. The DNA for the CDR3 is TGTGCCAGCACCTACAGGGCGGAAGCTTTCTTT.

This clonotype was observed a few times. This chain joins TRBV20-1 and TRBJ2-7; D perhaps matches TRBD1 (6 bases). Germline assignment: CDR1 DFQATT and CDR2 SNEGSKA (reference sequence). The CDR3 contains 15 residues. The V and J ends lost 4 bases and 1 base respectively, with 17 bases between them. The CDR3 loop reads CSATAGDTESYEQYF. For the CDR3, the DNA is TGCAGTGCTACCGCAGGGGACACGGAATCCTACGAGCAGTACTTC.

Ten or more counts support this clonotype. The V gene is TRBV5-5, the J gene TRBJ2-7; the match to TRBD1 covers 8 bases. CDR1 SGHKS and CDR2 YYEKEE come from the germline V gene (reference sequence). CDR3 length: 14 residues. V lost 5 bases, J lost 2 bases, and 6 bases stayed unmatched. The CDR3 DNA sequence: TGTGCCAGCAGTCGACAGGGGCCGGCCTACGAGCAGTACTTC. Translating it yields CASSRQGPAYEQYF.

The chain combines TRBV2 with TRBJ2-3; maybe TRBD2 (6 bases). Germline V gene data show CDR1 as SNHLY and CDR2 as FYNNEI. The CDR3 loop spans 14 amino acids. V lost 7 bases and J 3 bases, leaving 14 bases between the germline ends. The CDR3 DNA sequence: TGTGCCAGCACCCCAAGGGCGGGGACAGATACGCAGTATTTT. Protein product: CASTPRAGTDTQYF.

The chain is built from TRBV20-1 and TRBJ2-3; D could derive from TRBD1 or TRBD2 (6 bases each). Germline lookup yields CDR1 DFQATT and CDR2 SNEGSKA (reference sequence). The CDR3 is made up of 14 amino acids. V was clipped by 0 bases and J by 4 bases, with 11 bases between them. CDR3 in amino acids: CSARDVGGPDTQYF. The CDR3 DNA follows: TGCAGTGCTAGAGATGTGGGGGGCCCAGATACGCAGTATTTT.

This clonotype was seen ten or more times. J is TRBJ2-3 and V is TRBV13; D possibly corresponds to TRBD2 (6 bases). V shed 1 base and J shed 1 base, with 9 bases lying between them. Looked up from germline, CDR1 is PRHDT and CDR2 is FYEKMQ (reference sequence). The CDR3 runs 15 residues. The CDR3 region has the DNA TGTGCCAGCAGCTTAGCGGGGGTTGGCACAGATACGCAGTATTTT. It translates to CASSLAGVGTDTQYF.

V is TRBV7-2 and J is TRBJ1-1; no clear D. Per germline, CDR1 SGHTA and CDR2 FQGNSA. CDR3 length equals 13 residues. V dropped 5 bases and J dropped 0 bases, with 7 bases sitting between them. The CDR3 reads CASSPPLNTEAFF. The CDR3 DNA reads TGTGCCAGCAGCCCCCCCTTGAACACTGAAGCTTTCTTT.